These 22 T cell receptor beta chains were all obtained from the same sample, sequenced in a study of blood T cell repertoires in COVID-19. Repertoires were generated with immunoSEQ multiplex PCR, while TCRdb's copy carries only in-frame clones and drops some. The table includes a few hundred thousand clones, 90% detected once. Sequenced sample: peripheral blood. All receptors derive from a middle-aged woman with acute or convalescent COVID-19.

The rearrangement links TRBV9 to TRBJ1-5; D gene unclear. The germline V gene has CDR1 SGDLS and CDR2 YYNGEE. The CDR3 is 13 residues long. V was clipped by 4 bases and J by 0 bases, with 5 bases between them. The CDR3 protein is CASSLSSNQPQHF. The CDR3 DNA sequence: TGTGCCAGCAGCCTCAGTAGCAATCAGCCCCAGCATTTT.

V gene TRBV11-2 combines with J gene TRBJ2-5; D gene ambiguous. Germline V gene data show CDR1 as SGHAT and CDR2 as FQNNGV. Trimming pared 1 base from V and 2 bases from J, leaving 5 bases between. This CDR3 has 13 residues. The CDR3 region is CASSLAIQETQYF. CDR3 sequence (DNA): TGTGCCAGCAGCTTAGCTATACAAGAGACCCAGTACTTC.

This clone was recorded once. The CDR3 DNA reads TGTGCCAGCAGCTCCAGGGTCCCTGGGGCAGCTTTCTTT. Its protein product is CASSSRVPGAAFF. V and J are TRBV11-2 and TRBJ1-1; TRBD1 is a possible D gene (5 bases). Germline V gene sequence: CDR1 SGHAT, CDR2 FQNNGV. The CDR3 is 13 residues long. Trimming stripped 4 bases from V and 10 bases from J, with 16 bases between. Combining the CDR3 with reference TRBV11-2 and TRBJ1-1 gives the whole variable domain EAGVAQSPRYKIIEKRQSVAFWCNPISGHATLYWYQQILGQGPKLLIQFQNNGVVDDSQLPKDRFSAERLKGVDSTLKIQPAKLEDSAVYLCASSSRVPGAAFFGQGTRLTVV.

The chain couples TRBV12-3 or TRBV12-4 to TRBJ1-2; D remains unclear. This CDR3 is 12 amino acids long. Trimming cost V 7 bases and J 5 bases, with 11 bases left between them. The CDR3 bases are TGTGCCAGCAAGGACTTTGGGTATGGCTACACCTTC. It translates to CASKDFGYGYTF.

This chain links TRBV6-6 with TRBJ1-1, with 9 bases aligning to TRBD1. This CDR3 has 13 amino acids. Looked up from germline, CDR1 is MNHNY and CDR2 is SVGAGI (reference sequence). Trimming at V came to 6 bases and at J to 4 bases, leaving 3 bases not matched to a gene. In DNA, the CDR3 is TGTGCCAGCAGCCGACAGGGGGGCACTGAAGCTTTCTTT. This sequence encodes CASSRQGGTEAFF.

The rearrangement joins TRBV5-6 to TRBJ1-6, with D unresolved. This CDR3 has 16 residues. Trimming shortened V by 4 bases and J by 1 base, and 12 bases separated the two germline ends. Germline V gene data show CDR1 as SGHDT and CDR2 as YYEEEE. The CDR3 coding sequence is TGTGCCAGCAGCCGGTTTGCGAATTCCTATAATTCACCCCTCCACTTT. Translated: CASSRFANSYNSPLHF.

The rearrangement uses TRBV19 and TRBJ2-1, with TRBD2 identical over 7 bases. Trimming at V came to 11 bases and at J to 0 bases, leaving 7 bases not matched to a gene. CDR3 size: 14 residues. CDR1 and CDR2 (germline): LNHDA, SQIVND (reference sequence). CDR3 DNA sequence: TGTGCCGTCCGGGGGGTTGGCTCCTACAATGAGCAGTTCTTC. It codes for CAVRGVGSYNEQFF.

The CDR3 DNA reads TGTGCCAGCAACAGGGGACAGGGAACTGAAGCTTTCTTT. Its translation: CASNRGQGTEAFF. V is TRBV6-5 and J is TRBJ1-1, with 9 bases identical to TRBD1. The CDR3 is 13 amino acids. Germline-derived CDR1 and CDR2 are MNHEY and SVGAGI. V dropped 7 bases and J dropped 5; count of bases not matched to a gene: 5.

The sample holds a few counts of this clone. This chain joins TRBV5-4 and TRBJ2-7; TRBD1 agrees at 8 bases. V shed 4 bases and J 1 base; nucleotides not matched to a gene: 7. This CDR3 has 15 amino acids. The germline V gene encodes CDR1 SGHNT and CDR2 YYREEE (reference sequence). The CDR3 bases are TGTGCCAGCAGCCCCGGACAGGGCATTTCCTACGAGCAGTACGTC. It yields the protein CASSPGQGISYEQYV.

This clone has only a few counts. This chain uses TRBV5-6 with TRBJ2-1, with 9 bases identical to TRBD2. CDR3 size: 17 residues. J gave up 5 bases and V 5 bases, and 14 bases lay outside the gene matches. The germline V gene encodes CDR1 SGHDT and CDR2 YYEEEE. The CDR3 DNA reads TGTGCCAGCAGTTCATCCAGGTGGCGGGGGGGCCACAATGAGCAGTTCTTC. Protein product: CASSSSRWRGGHNEQFF.

The chain combines TRBV30 with TRBJ1-4; D ambiguous. The germline CDR1 and CDR2 sequences are GTSNPN and SVGIG (reference sequence). Trimming cost V 7 bases and J 12 bases, with 15 bases left between them. The CDR3 has 11 residues. The CDR3 nucleotides read TGTGCCTCCCGGGATGGTCGAGAACTGTTTTTT. Translation gives CASRDGRELFF.

This clone was observed a handful of times. The chain uses TRBV27 and TRBJ1-6; 7 positions match TRBD1. Germline V gene sequence: CDR1 MNHEY, CDR2 SMNVEV (reference sequence). J was trimmed by 8 bases and V by 0 bases; bases with no gene match: 4. The CDR3 is 15 amino acids. In DNA form, the CDR3 reads TGTGCCAGCAGTTTATCCCCCCAGGGGGATTCACCCCTCCACTTT. Translation gives CASSLSPQGDSPLHF.

V and J are TRBV19 and TRBJ1-1; D uncertain. V was pared by 2 bases and J by 3 bases, with 13 bases between. Germline V gene data show CDR1 as LNHDA and CDR2 as SQIVND (reference sequence). CDR3 length: 15 residues. CDR3 loop: CASSISPRHHTEAFF. The DNA for the CDR3 is TGTGCCAGTAGTATATCCCCACGACACCACACTGAAGCTTTCTTT.

The chain uses TRBV3-1 (or the pseudogene TRBV3-2) and TRBJ1-4, with a weak D call TRBD1 (6 bases). Trimming took 6 bases from V and 8 from J, leaving 16 bases between them. The CDR3 spans 14 residues. Germline V gene lookup returns CDR1 LGHDT and CDR2 YNNKEL (reference sequence). CDR3 loop: CASRGAKDGEKLFF. CDR3 nucleotide sequence: TGTGCCAGCAGGGGGGCTAAAGATGGCGAAAAACTGTTTTTT.

This chain uses TRBV9 with TRBJ1-3; D gene uncertain. CDR3 length equals 15 residues. Germline V CDR1 and CDR2: SGDLS, YYNGEE. Trimming cost V 0 bases and J 2 bases, with 9 bases left between them. For the CDR3, the DNA is TGTGCCAGCAGCGTAGGGGTAGCTACTGGAAACACCATATATTTT. Protein product: CASSVGVATGNTIYF.

This clone was seen a handful of times. The chain recombines TRBV27 with TRBJ2-1; 7 bases match TRBD2. The germline gives CDR1 MNHEY, CDR2 SMNVEV (reference sequence). The J segment lost 3 bases and the V segment lost 8 bases, leaving 10 bases of the junction unmatched. The length of the CDR3 is 15 residues. CDR3 sequence: CASHALGDYYNEQFF. CDR3 coding DNA: TGTGCCAGCCATGCCCTTGGGGACTACTACAATGAGCAGTTCTTC.

The chain is built from TRBV18 and TRBJ1-1; TRBD1 matches at 10 bases. The junction had 17 bases not matched to a gene; V was cut back by 4 bases and J by 6 bases. CDR3 length: 18 amino acids. The germline gives CDR1 KGHSH, CDR2 LQKENI. For the CDR3, the DNA is TGTGCCAGCTCACGAACTCCGGGACAGGGGTGGGATGGCGCTGAAGCTTTCTTT. It codes for CASSRTPGQGWDGAEAFF.

The rearrangement links TRBV5-6 to TRBJ2-5, with 12 bases fitting TRBD2. In germline, CDR1 is SGHDT, CDR2 YYEEEE. The ends lost 3 bases at V and 5 bases at J; junction bases unmatched: 14. CDR3 length: 18 residues. As DNA, the CDR3 is TGTGCCAGCAGCTCGCTACCTTTACTAGCGGGGGGAGGGGAGACCCAGTACTTC. Translating gives CASSSLPLLAGGGETQYF.

A single count supports this clone. The chain has TRBV5-1 and TRBJ1-2; D unresolved. The CDR3 contains 14 residues. Germline CDR1 reads SGHRS; CDR2 reads YFSETQ. V was clipped by 0 bases and J by 4 bases, with 10 bases between them. CDR3 amino acids: CASSLGRLIYGYTF. The CDR3 DNA is TGCGCCAGCAGCTTGGGGCGGTTAATCTATGGCTACACCTTC.

The CDR3 reads CASSEQVQETQYF. CDR3 nucleotide sequence: TGCGCCAGCAGTGAACAAGTCCAGGAGACCCAGTACTTC. V usage is TRBV10-1 and J usage is TRBJ2-5; D remains ambiguous. CDR3 length: 13 amino acids. Germline-derived CDR1 and CDR2 are WNHNN and SYGVQD (reference sequence). V lost 3 bases, J lost 5 bases, and 10 bases lay in between.

The chain recombines TRBV27 with TRBJ2-3, with 11 bases identical to TRBD2. The ends lost 3 bases at V and 8 bases at J; junction bases unmatched: 7. The CDR3 contains 15 residues. Germline V gene sequence: CDR1 MNHEY, CDR2 SMNVEV (reference sequence). The CDR3 reads CASSLTSGAAGTQYF. The CDR3 nucleotides are TGTGCCAGCAGTTTGACTAGCGGGGCGGCAGGTACGCAGTATTTT.

The V call is TRBV3-1 (or the pseudogene TRBV3-2), the J call TRBJ2-4; a weak D match, TRBD2 (6 bases). Germline V gene lookup returns CDR1 LGHDT and CDR2 YNNKEL (reference sequence). Trimming removed 3 bases from V and 5 bases from J, with 11 bases in between. CDR3 size: 14 residues. The chain's CDR3 is CASSHSGRENIQYF. CDR3 nucleotides: TGTGCCAGCAGCCACAGCGGGCGAGAAAACATTCAGTACTTC.